This TCR beta chain is drawn from a study of OX40 agonist ivuxolimab in advanced cancers. Germline V gives CDR1 MDHEN, CDR2 SYDVKM. The V and J ends lost 7 bases and 4 bases respectively, with 19 bases between them. The CDR3 contains 15 residues. Some clones are missing from TCRdb's copy, which holds only in-frame ones; the method was immunoSEQ multiplex PCR. The repertoire includes around 120,000 clones, approximately 90% of them detected once, and 0.55% sits in the top ten. This clone showed up just a few times. The chain is built from TRBV28 and TRBJ1-2, with a weak D call TRBD1 (6 bases). The clonotype originates from an adult with an advanced solid tumor such as melanoma, head and neck, liver or kidney cancer. The specimen was CD4+ or CD8+ T cells sorted from blood, collected in a trial of the OX40 agonist ivuxolimab. CDR3 nucleotide sequence: TGTGCCAGCACCCCGAGGGGGGTGAACCTCTATGGCTACACCTTC. Encoded protein: CASTPRGVNLYGYTF.